The 3 T cell receptor beta chains listed next were all sequenced from one sample in a study of blood T cell repertoires in COVID-19. Sequenced by immunoSEQ multiplex PCR; TCRdb stores in-frame clones only, minus some. The sample records hundreds of thousands of clones, over 85% being singletons. Input material: PBMCs or T cells enriched from blood (not recorded which). These receptors originate from a man between 60 and 75 years old who had recovered from COVID-19.

This chain uses TRBV3-1 (or the pseudogene TRBV3-2) with TRBJ1-2; D uncertain. The germline V gene has CDR1 LGHDT and CDR2 YNNKEL (reference sequence). The CDR3 contains 15 residues. V shed 1 base and J shed 4 bases, with 13 bases lying between them. The CDR3 DNA follows: TGTGCCAGCAGCCAAGCTTTCGACTCGGGCTATGGCTACACCTTC. Translating it yields CASSQAFDSGYGYTF.

The genes are TRBV5-1 and TRBJ2-5; 14 positions agree with TRBD2. Germline CDR1 and CDR2: SGHRS and YFSETQ. The CDR3 runs 17 residues. The J segment lost 3 bases and the V segment lost 2 bases, leaving 6 bases of the junction unmatched. CDR3 coding DNA: TGCGCCAGCAGCTTCCTCGGGGGACTAGCGGGAGAAGAGACCCAGTACTTC. Protein sequence: CASSFLGGLAGEETQYF.

This chain uses TRBV6-5 with TRBJ1-2, with TRBD1 identical over 9 bases. The CDR3 totals 16 residues. Trimming removed 1 base from V and 0 bases from J; junction bases left unmatched: 3. Per germline, CDR1 MNHEY and CDR2 SVGAGI. CDR3 residues: CASSYLGQGPNYGYTF. Written as DNA, the CDR3 is TGTGCCAGCAGTTACTTAGGACAGGGGCCTAACTATGGCTACACCTTC.